Shown below are 17 T cell receptor beta chains from a single sample sequenced in a study of regulatory T cells in long-lasting Graves disease. Time point defined: newly diagnosed GD, antithyroid drugs for less than 3 months. Extracted PBMC RNA gave rise to the TCR library. Combining iRepertoire HTBI primers with Arm-PCR of CDR3 regions, the authors built TCR beta libraries. TCRdb itself ran the multiplex PCR reads through MiXCR, one entry per CDR3 protein. The sample records 400,000 to 500,000 distinct CDR3 sequences, roughly 17% being singletons. This same sample was also taken into another study, of T cells in Graves' hyperthyroidism and ophthalmopathy.

The sequenced sample was peripheral blood mononuclear cells (PBMCs), obtained at new diagnosis, from a patient treated with antithyroid drugs. All receptors come from a young woman with Graves disease.

CDR3 nucleotides: TGTGCCAGCAGCTTAGCGGTGGGACCCTCCTACGAGCAGTACTTC. Translated: CASSLAVGPSYEQYF. The J gene is TRBJ2-7, the V gene TRBV7-6; D is possibly TRBD1 or TRBD2 (5 bases each). The CDR3 is 15 amino acids. V was shortened by 0 bases and J by 0 bases, with 9 bases between the two germline ends. Germline V gives CDR1 SGHVS, CDR2 FNYEAQ. Using reference TRBV7-6 and TRBJ2-7 for the parts outside the CDR3, the full variable domain is GAGVSQSPRYKVTKRGQDVALRCDPISGHVSLYWYRQALGQGPEFLTYFNYEAQQDKSGLPNDRFSAERPEGSISTLTIQRTEQRDSAMYRCASSLAVGPSYEQYFGPGTRLTVT.

The rearrangement links TRBV18 to TRBJ2-4; the match to TRBD1 covers 7 bases. In germline, CDR1 is KGHSH, CDR2 LQKENI. This CDR3 is 17 amino acids long. The V and J ends lost 2 bases and 0 bases, in that order; junction bases with no gene match: 7. The CDR3 here is CASSPAGTVLAKNIQYF. The CDR3, as DNA: TGTGCCAGCTCACCAGCCGGGACAGTCCTAGCCAAAAACATTCAGTACTTC.

This clonotype was counted at least ten times. The rearrangement joins TRBV28 to TRBJ2-7, with D possibly matching TRBD2 (6 bases). Trimming cost V 6 bases and J 6 bases, with 12 bases left between them. The CDR3 extends over 12 amino acids. Germline V lookup: CDR1 MDHEN, CDR2 SYDVKM. The CDR3 nucleotides read TGTGCCAGCAGGGAACGGAGGGGCGAGCAGTACTTC. It codes for CASRERRGEQYF.

This clonotype has a count of ten or more. The chain combines TRBV29-1 with TRBJ2-2; a weak D match, TRBD2 (6 bases). Deletions cut 4 bases from V and 1 base from J, with 10 bases between. The CDR3 runs to 14 residues. Germline CDR1 is SQVTM and CDR2 is ANQGSEA. CDR3 amino acids: CSVGGGMNTGELFF. In DNA form, the CDR3 reads TGCAGCGTTGGCGGCGGGATGAACACCGGGGAGCTGTTTTTT.

This clonotype was detected only a few times. J is TRBJ2-3 and V is TRBV29-1; D unresolved. V was clipped by 3 bases and J by 0 bases, with 4 bases between them. CDR1 is SQVTM, CDR2 ANQGSEA, per germline. The CDR3 is 12 amino acids. The CDR3 DNA sequence: TGCAGCGTTGATACTAGCACAGATACGCAGTATTTT. It is translated as CSVDTSTDTQYF.

This clonotype was recorded at least ten times. The J gene is TRBJ1-1, the V gene TRBV4-1; TRBD1 is a possible D gene (5 bases). The germline gives CDR1 MGHRA, CDR2 YSYEKL. The CDR3 has 16 residues. V was shortened by 4 bases and J by 2 bases, with 17 bases between the two germline ends. CDR3 DNA: TGCGCCAGCAGCCGTTTCGGGGGGACGGCCAACACTGAAGCTTTCTTT. Translated: CASSRFGGTANTEAFF.

This clonotype was counted a few times. The chain uses TRBV20-1 and TRBJ1-2, with no clear D. From germline, CDR1 is DFQATT and CDR2 SNEGSKA (reference sequence). The CDR3 has 9 residues. The CDR3 nucleotides read TGCACCTCGGCATGGGGCTACACCTTC. Its translation: CTSAWGYTF.

The table lists this clonotype with many counts. V and J are TRBV7-2 and TRBJ2-5; tentative D call: TRBD1 (8 bases). The CDR3 is 15 residues long. The V end was cut by 5 bases, the J end by 5 bases, with 18 bases between. Germline V lookup: CDR1 SGHTA, CDR2 FQGNSA. The CDR3 region has the DNA TGTGCCAGCAGCGCAACAGGGGGGGTTCGGGAGACCCAGTACTTC. Protein: CASSATGGVRETQYF.

The sample holds many counts of this clonotype. The rearrangement uses TRBV9 and TRBJ2-3, with TRBD1 matching over 7 bases. Unmatched junction bases numbered 18, after V lost 3 bases and J lost 2 bases. This CDR3 region has 19 residues. CDR1 and CDR2 (germline): SGDLS, YYNGEE. The CDR3 region is CASSAPPGRETGFTDTQYF. CDR3 nucleotide sequence: TGTGCCAGCAGCGCCCCTCCCGGACGAGAGACAGGGTTCACAGATACGCAGTATTTT.

This clonotype was picked up many times. The rearrangement joins TRBV12-3 or TRBV12-4 to TRBJ1-2; maybe TRBD1 (5 bases). V lost 6 bases and J lost 3, with 17 bases in between. The CDR3 totals 15 residues. This CDR3 reads CASSPTLGVDYGYTF. As DNA, the CDR3 is TGTGCCAGCAGCCCAACCTTGGGGGTTGACTATGGCTACACCTTC.

As DNA, the CDR3 is TGTGCCAGCAGGGACCCGACAAGCACAGATACGCAGTATTTT. Translated: CASRDPTSTDTQYF. This chain links TRBV5-4 with TRBJ2-3; no reliable D call. V shed 5 bases and J shed 0 bases, with 10 bases lying between them. The CDR3 has 14 amino acids. Looked up from germline, CDR1 is SGHNT and CDR2 is YYREEE (reference sequence).

In its sample, this clonotype was seen a few times. The V and J genes are TRBV11-3 and TRBJ2-2, with 16 bases identical to TRBD2. Germline CDR1 reads SGHNT; CDR2 reads YENEEA. The CDR3 is 18 amino acids. V was clipped by 3 bases and J by 11 bases; unmatched bases: 12. The CDR3 here is CASSFRGLAGGPGGELFF. The CDR3, as DNA: TGTGCCAGCAGCTTCCGGGGACTAGCGGGAGGGCCAGGCGGAGAGCTGTTTTTT.

This clonotype was seen more than once but under ten times. The genes are TRBV6-1 and TRBJ2-3; 8 bases are a match to TRBD1. Germline V CDR1 and CDR2: MNHNS, SASEGT. CDR3 length: 16 amino acids. V gave up 5 bases and J gave up 5 bases; unmatched junction bases: 12. As DNA, the CDR3 is TGTGCCAGCAGTCTACCCAGGACAGGGCTTCAAGATACGCAGTATTTT. Its translation is CASSLPRTGLQDTQYF.

This clonotype occurred many times. This chain joins TRBV7-2 and TRBJ2-2; the D gene could be TRBD1 or TRBD2 (5 bases each). The CDR3 loop spans 13 amino acids. The V and J ends lost 4 bases and 3 bases respectively, with 6 bases between them. Germline lookup yields CDR1 SGHTA and CDR2 FQGNSA. This CDR3 is CASSSGHTGELFF. CDR3 nucleotides: TGTGCCAGCAGCTCGGGGCACACCGGGGAGCTGTTTTTT.

This clonotype was found a few times. The gene calls are TRBV7-2 and TRBJ1-6; D remains ambiguous. The CDR3 spans 14 residues. Trimming removed 3 bases at V and 9 bases at J, with 12 bases between. Germline V CDR1 and CDR2: SGHTA, FQGNSA. The DNA of the CDR3 is TGTGCCAGCAGCTTGATTGAGGATCCTTCACCCCTCCACTTT. Amino acid sequence: CASSLIEDPSPLHF.

The J gene is TRBJ1-2, the V gene TRBV6-1; possibly TRBD1 for D (6 bases). CDR1 is MNHNS and CDR2 is SASEGT in the germline V gene. This CDR3 is built from 18 residues. Trimming left V 4 bases short and J 0 bases short, with 21 bases between. The CDR3 DNA follows: TGTGCCAGCAGTGCCACCGGAGGGGGTCGTCGCACTAACTATGGCTACACCTTC. Amino acids: CASSATGGGRRTNYGYTF.

This clonotype was counted at least ten times. The chain employs TRBV18 and TRBJ1-6, with TRBD1 as a possible D gene (6 bases). The V gene lost 2 bases and the J gene lost 10 bases, with 18 bases spanning the gap. This CDR3 has 16 amino acids. Germline values: CDR1 KGHSH, CDR2 LQKENI. The CDR3 loop reads CASSPDVQGFRSPLHF. The CDR3 coding sequence is TGTGCCAGCTCACCAGATGTTCAGGGGTTTCGGTCACCCCTCCACTTT.